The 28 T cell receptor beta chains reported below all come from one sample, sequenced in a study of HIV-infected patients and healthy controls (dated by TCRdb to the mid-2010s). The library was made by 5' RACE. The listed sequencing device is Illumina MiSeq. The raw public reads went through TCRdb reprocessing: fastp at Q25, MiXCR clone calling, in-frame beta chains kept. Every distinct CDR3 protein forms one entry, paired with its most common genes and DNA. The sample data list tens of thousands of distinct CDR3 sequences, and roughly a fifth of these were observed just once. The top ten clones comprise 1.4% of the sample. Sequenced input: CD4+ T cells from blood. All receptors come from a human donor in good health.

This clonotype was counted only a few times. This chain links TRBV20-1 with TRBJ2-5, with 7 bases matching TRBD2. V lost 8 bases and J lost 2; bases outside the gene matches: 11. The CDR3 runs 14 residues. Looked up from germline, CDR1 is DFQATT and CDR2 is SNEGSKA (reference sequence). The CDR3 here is CSSRGSGPQETQYF. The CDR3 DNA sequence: TGCAGTTCCCGGGGTAGCGGGCCTCAAGAGACCCAGTACTTC.

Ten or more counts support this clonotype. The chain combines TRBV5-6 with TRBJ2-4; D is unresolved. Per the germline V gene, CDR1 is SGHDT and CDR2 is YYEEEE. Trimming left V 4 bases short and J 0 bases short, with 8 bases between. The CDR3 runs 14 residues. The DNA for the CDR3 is TGTGCCAGCAGCAGGTTTCTAGCCAAAAACATTCAGTACTTC. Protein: CASSRFLAKNIQYF.

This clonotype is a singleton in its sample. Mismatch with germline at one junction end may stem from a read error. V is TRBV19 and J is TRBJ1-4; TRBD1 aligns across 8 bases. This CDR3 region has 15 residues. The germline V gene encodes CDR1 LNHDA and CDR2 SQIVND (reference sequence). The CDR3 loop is CASRIAGTGYEKLFF. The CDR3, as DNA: TGTGCCAGTAGAATAGCCGGGACAGGTTATGAAAAACTGTTTTTT. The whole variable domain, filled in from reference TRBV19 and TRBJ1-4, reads DGGITQSPKYLFRKEGQNVTLSCEQNLNHDAMYWYRQDPGQGLRLIYYSQIVNDFQKGDIAEGYSVSREKKESFPLTVTSAQKNPTAFYLCASRIAGTGYEKLFFGSGTQLSVL.

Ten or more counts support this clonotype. Here the CDR3 DNA reads TGTGCCAGCAGCTTAGTTGCATGGGCTAGCGGACCCTACGAGCAGTACTTC. It encodes CASSLVAWASGPYEQYF. The rearrangement uses TRBV11-2 and TRBJ2-7; 7 bases are shared with TRBD2. V dropped 1 base and J dropped 2; count of bases not matched to a gene: 11. Per the germline V gene, CDR1 is SGHAT and CDR2 is FQNNGV. The CDR3 extends over 17 amino acids.

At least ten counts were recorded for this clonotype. This chain's CDR3 is CSANERWHTEAFF. CDR3 DNA: TGCAGTGCTAATGAGAGGTGGCACACTGAAGCTTTCTTT. The chain uses TRBV20-1 and TRBJ1-1; D is unresolved. Germline loops: CDR1 DFQATT, CDR2 SNEGSKA (reference sequence). This CDR3 contains 13 residues. V was trimmed by 4 bases and J by 3 bases, leaving 12 bases between them.

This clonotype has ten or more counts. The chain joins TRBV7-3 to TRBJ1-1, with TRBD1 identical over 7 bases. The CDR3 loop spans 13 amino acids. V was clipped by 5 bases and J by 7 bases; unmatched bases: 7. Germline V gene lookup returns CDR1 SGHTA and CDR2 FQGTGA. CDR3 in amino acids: CASSPTGSGEAFF. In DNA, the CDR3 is TGTGCCAGCAGCCCGACAGGGTCGGGTGAAGCTTTCTTT.

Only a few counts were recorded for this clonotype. The CDR3, as DNA: TGTGCCAGCAGCCAAGGTCGGGGAGGCGGAACTAATGAAAAACTGTTTTTT. Amino acid sequence: CASSQGRGGGTNEKLFF. The chain uses TRBV4-2 and TRBJ1-4; D is unresolved. The CDR3 runs 17 residues. The germline V gene has CDR1 LGHNA and CDR2 YNFKEQ. Trimming removed 1 base at V and 1 base at J, with 13 bases between.

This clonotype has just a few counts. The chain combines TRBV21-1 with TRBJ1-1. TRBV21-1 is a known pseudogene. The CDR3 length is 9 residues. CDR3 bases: TGTGCCAGCAGCATAGAAGCTTTCTTT. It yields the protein CASSIEAFF.

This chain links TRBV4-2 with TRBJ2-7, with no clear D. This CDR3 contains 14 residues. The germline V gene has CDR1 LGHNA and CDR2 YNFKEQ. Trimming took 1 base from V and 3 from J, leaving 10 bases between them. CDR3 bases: TGTGCCAGCAGCCAAGCCGGGCAGAGCTACGAGCAGTACTTC. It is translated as CASSQAGQSYEQYF.

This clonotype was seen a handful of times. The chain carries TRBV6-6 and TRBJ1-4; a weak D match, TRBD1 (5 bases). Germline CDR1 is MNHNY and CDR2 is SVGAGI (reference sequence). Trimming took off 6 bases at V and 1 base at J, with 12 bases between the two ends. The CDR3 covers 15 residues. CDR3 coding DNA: TGTGCCAGCAGGGGGGGACTTGGAACTAATGAAAAACTGTTTTTT. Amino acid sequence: CASRGGLGTNEKLFF.

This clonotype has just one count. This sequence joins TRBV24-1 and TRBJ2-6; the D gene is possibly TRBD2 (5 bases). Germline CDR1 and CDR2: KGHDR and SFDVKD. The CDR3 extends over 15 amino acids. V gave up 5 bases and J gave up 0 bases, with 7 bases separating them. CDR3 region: CATSAGSSGANVLTF. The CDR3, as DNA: TGTGCCACCAGTGCGGGGAGCTCTGGGGCCAACGTCCTGACTTTC.

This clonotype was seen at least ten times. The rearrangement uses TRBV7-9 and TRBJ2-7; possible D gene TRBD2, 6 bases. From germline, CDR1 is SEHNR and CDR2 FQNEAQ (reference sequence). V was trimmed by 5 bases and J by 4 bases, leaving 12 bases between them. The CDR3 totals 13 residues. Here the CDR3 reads CASSPSGEYEQYF. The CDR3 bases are TGTGCCAGCAGCCCCTCGGGGGAGTACGAGCAGTACTTC.

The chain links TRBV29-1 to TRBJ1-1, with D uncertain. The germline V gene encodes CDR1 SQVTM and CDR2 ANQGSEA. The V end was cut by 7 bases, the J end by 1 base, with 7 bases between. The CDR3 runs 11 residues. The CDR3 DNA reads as TGCAGCGCCGGTACGAACACTGAAGCTTTCTTT. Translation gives CSAGTNTEAFF. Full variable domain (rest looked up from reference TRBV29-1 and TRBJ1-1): SAVISQKPSRDICQRGTSLTIQCQVDSQVTMMFWYRQQPGQSLTLIATANQGSEATYESGFVIDKFPISRPNLTFSTLTVSNMSPEDSSIYLCSAGTNTEAFFGQGTRLTVV.

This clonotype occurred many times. Here the CDR3 reads CASSDGQGTSEAFF. DNA for the CDR3: TGTGCCAGCAGCGACGGACAGGGTACCTCAGAAGCTTTCTTT. The chain recombines TRBV7-3 with TRBJ1-1; TRBD1 matches 8 bases. The V gene's germline CDR1 is SGHTA and CDR2 FQGTGA. This CDR3 spans 14 amino acids. J gave up 8 bases and V 5 bases, and 10 bases lay outside the gene matches. The full variable domain, with the rest looked up from reference TRBV7-3 and TRBJ1-1, is GAGVSQTPSNKVTEKGKYVELRCDPISGHTALYWYRQSLGQGPEFLIYFQGTGAADDSGLPNDRFFAVRPEGSVSTLKIQRTERGDSAVYLCASSDGQGTSEAFFGQGTRLTVV.

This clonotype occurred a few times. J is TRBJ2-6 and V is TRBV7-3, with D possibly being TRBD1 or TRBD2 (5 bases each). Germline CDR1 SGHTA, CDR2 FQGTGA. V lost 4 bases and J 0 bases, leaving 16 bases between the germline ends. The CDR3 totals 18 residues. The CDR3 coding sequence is TGTGCCAGCAGCTCGACCCCGGGACGTATCTCTGGGGCCAACGTCCTGACTTTC. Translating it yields CASSSTPGRISGANVLTF.

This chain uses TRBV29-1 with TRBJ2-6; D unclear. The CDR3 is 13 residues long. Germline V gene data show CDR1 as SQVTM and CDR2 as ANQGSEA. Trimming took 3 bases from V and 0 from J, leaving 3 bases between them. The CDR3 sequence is CSVEDSGANVLTF. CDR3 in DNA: TGCAGCGTTGAGGACTCTGGGGCCAACGTCCTGACTTTC.

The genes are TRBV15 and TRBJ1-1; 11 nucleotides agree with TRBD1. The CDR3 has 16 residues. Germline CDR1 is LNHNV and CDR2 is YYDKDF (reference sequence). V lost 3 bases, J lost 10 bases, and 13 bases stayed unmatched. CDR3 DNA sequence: TGTGCCACCAGCAGTGGTTTGGGACAGGGGGACCTTGTAGCTTTCTTT. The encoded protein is CATSSGLGQGDLVAFF.

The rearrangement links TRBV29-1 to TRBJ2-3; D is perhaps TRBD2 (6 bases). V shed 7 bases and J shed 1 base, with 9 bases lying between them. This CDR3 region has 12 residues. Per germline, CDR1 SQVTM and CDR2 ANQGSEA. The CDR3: CSGGLRTDTQYF. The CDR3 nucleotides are TGCAGCGGGGGACTTCGCACAGATACGCAGTATTTT.

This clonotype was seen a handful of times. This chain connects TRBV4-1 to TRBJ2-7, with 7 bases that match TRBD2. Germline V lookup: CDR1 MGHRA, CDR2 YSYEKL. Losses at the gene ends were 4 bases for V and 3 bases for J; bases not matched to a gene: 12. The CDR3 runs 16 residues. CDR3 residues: CASSPSLASVSYEQYF. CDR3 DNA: TGCGCCAGCAGCCCCTCACTAGCGTCGGTGAGCTACGAGCAGTACTTC.

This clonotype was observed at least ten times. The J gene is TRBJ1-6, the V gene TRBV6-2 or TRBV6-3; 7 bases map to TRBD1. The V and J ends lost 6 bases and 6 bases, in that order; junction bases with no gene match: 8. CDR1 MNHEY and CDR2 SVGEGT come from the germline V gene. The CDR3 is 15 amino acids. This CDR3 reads CASRNDREGNSPLHF. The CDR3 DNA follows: TGTGCCAGCAGAAACGACAGGGAGGGTAATTCACCCCTCCACTTT.

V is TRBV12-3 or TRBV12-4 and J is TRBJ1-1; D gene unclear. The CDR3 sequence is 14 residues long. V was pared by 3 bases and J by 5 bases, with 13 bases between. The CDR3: CASSFTAGKTEAFF. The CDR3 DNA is TGTGCCAGCAGTTTTACAGCCGGGAAAACTGAAGCTTTCTTT.

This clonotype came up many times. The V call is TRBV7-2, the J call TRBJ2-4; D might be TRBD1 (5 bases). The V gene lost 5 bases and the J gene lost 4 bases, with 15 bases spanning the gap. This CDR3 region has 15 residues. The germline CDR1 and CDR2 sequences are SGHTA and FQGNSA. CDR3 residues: CASSTSSQGKNIQYF. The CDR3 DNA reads TGTGCCAGCAGCACAAGCAGTCAGGGTAAAAACATTCAGTACTTC.

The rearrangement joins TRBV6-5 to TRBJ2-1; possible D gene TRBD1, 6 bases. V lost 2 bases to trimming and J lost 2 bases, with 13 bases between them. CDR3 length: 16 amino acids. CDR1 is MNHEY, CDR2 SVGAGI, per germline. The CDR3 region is CASSYKGTNAYNEQFF. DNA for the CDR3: TGTGCCAGCAGTTACAAGGGGACAAATGCCTACAATGAGCAGTTCTTC.

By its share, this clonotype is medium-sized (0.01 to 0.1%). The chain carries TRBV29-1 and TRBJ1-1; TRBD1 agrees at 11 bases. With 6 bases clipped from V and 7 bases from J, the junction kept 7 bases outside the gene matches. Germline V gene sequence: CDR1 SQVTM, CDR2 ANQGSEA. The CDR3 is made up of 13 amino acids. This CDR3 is CSVEDRGRSEAFF. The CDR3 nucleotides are TGCAGCGTGGAGGACAGGGGGCGAAGTGAAGCTTTCTTT. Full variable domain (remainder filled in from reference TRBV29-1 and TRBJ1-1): SAVISQKPSRDICQRGTSLTIQCQVDSQVTMMFWYRQQPGQSLTLIATANQGSEATYESGFVIDKFPISRPNLTFSTLTVSNMSPEDSSIYLCSVEDRGRSEAFFGQGTRLTVV.

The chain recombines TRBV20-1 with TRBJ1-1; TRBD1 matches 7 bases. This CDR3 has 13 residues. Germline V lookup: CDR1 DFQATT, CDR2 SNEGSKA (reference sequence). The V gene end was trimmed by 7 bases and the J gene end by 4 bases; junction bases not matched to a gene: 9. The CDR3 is CSESDRLGTEAFF. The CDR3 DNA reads TGCAGTGAATCGGACAGGTTGGGCACTGAAGCTTTCTTT.

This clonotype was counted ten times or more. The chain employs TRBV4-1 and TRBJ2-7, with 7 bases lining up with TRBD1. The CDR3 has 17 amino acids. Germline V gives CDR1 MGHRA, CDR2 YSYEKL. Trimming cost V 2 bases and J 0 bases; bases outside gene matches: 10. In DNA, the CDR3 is TGCGCCAGCAGCCAACCCTCTTCGACAGGGATCTCCTACGAGCAGTACTTC. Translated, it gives CASSQPSSTGISYEQYF.

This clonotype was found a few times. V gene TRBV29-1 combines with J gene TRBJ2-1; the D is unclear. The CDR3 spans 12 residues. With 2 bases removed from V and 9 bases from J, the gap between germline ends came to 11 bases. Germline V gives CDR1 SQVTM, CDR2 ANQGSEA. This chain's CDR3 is CSVERGNSEQFF. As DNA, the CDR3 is TGCAGCGTTGAACGCGGAAACAGTGAGCAGTTCTTC.

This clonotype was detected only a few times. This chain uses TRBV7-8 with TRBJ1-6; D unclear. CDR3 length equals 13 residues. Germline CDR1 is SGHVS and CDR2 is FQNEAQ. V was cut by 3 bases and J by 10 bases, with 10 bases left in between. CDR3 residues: CASSFTAESPLHF. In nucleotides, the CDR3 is TGTGCCAGCAGCTTCACAGCCGAATCACCCCTCCACTTT.